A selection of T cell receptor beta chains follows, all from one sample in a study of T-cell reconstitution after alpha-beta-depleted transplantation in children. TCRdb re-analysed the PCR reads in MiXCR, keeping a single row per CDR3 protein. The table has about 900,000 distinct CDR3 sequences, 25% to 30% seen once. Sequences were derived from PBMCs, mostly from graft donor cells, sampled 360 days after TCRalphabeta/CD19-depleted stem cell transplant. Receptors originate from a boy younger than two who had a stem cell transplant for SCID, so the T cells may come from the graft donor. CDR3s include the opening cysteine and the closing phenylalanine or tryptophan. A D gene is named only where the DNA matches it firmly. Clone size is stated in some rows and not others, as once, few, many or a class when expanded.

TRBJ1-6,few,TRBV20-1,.,TGCAGTGCTTCCCTCGGGGGGCTCGGTAATTCACCCCTCCACTTT,CSASLGGLGNSPLHF
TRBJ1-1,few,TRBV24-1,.,TGTGCCACCAGTGATTCGGCCTTTGGCACTGAAGCTTTCTTT,CATSDSAFGTEAFF
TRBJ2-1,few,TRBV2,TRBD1,TGTGCCAGCAGCAAGGGACAGGGGCCGATATTAGGGTTCTTC,CASSKGQGPILGFF
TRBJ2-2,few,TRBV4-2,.,TGTGCCAGCAGCCAAGATCCTTGGACAGCCTACACCGGGGAGCTGTTTTTT,CASSQDPWTAYTGELFF
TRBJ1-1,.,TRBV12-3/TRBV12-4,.,TGTGCCAGCAGTTTAATAGGGCCCGAAGCTTTCTTT,CASSLIGPEAFF
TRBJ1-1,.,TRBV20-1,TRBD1,TGCAGTGCCAACAGGGGGAAGAACACTGAAGCTTTCTTT,CSANRGKNTEAFF
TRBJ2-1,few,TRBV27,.,TGTGCCAGCAGTCCCCGACGCATTGAAAATGAGCAGTTCTTC,CASSPRRIENEQFF
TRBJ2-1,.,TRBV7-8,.,TGTGCCAGCAGCTTATTGTTCGCTAGCAAGGGTGATGAGCAGTTCTTC,CASSLLFASKGDEQFF
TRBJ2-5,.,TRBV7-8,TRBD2,TGTGCCAGCAGCCTCGGGACTATAGAGACCCAGTACTTC,CASSLGTIETQYF
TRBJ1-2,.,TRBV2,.,TGTGCCAGCAGTGAAGCGCAGGCCCCTAACTATGGCTACACCTTC,CASSEAQAPNYGYTF
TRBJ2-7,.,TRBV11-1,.,TGTGCCAGCAGCCCCACCAGCGTTCGGTTGAGCTACGAGCAGTACTTC,CASSPTSVRLSYEQYF
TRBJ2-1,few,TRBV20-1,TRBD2,TGCAGTGCTAGCGGGATCTTCGGGGGGGGTAACAATGAGCAGTTCTTC,CSASGIFGGGNNEQFF
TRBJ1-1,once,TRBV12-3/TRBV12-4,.,TGTGCCAGCAGCCGCTCGGGTAGCCCGAACACTGAAGCTTTCTTT,CASSRSGSPNTEAFF